These 20 T cell receptor beta chains share one sample of origin, sequenced in a study of brain T cells in children with intractable seizures. Specified time point: blood from clinic visit 5 months post-surgery; TSC patient then seizure free. Assay: immunoSEQ multiplex PCR; the TCRdb copy retains only in-frame clones and omits some. The data contain 340,000 or so clones, roughly 92% of them singletons. The input for sequencing was peripheral blood, taken about 5 months after surgery. The source is a boy under two years old with tuberous sclerosis and intractable seizures.

The chain has TRBV7-9 and TRBJ1-2, with 10 nucleotides matching TRBD1. Germline trimming cut 1 base from V and 4 bases from J; bases unmatched to any gene: 9. The CDR3 totals 17 residues. Germline-derived CDR1 and CDR2 are SEHNR and FQNEAQ (reference sequence). The CDR3 sequence: CASSLDSGTGEVYGYTF. The CDR3 DNA reads TGTGCCAGCAGCTTAGACTCCGGGACAGGGGAGGTCTATGGCTACACCTTC.

The rearrangement links TRBV11-3 to TRBJ2-7, with 8 bases that match TRBD2. From germline, CDR1 is SGHNT and CDR2 YENEEA. The CDR3 is 15 amino acids. J was trimmed by 2 bases and V by 4 bases; bases with no gene match: 7. The CDR3 region is CASSYSGNKPYEQYF. CDR3 bases: TGTGCCAGCAGCTATAGCGGGAACAAACCCTACGAGCAGTACTTC.

The chain links TRBV6-5 to TRBJ1-1; a possible D gene is TRBD1 (5 bases). The CDR3 extends over 14 amino acids. Germline CDR1 is MNHEY and CDR2 is SVGAGI. The V and J ends lost 7 bases and 0 bases respectively, with 12 bases between them. CDR3 amino acids: CASTWDGLNTEAFF. CDR3 in DNA: TGTGCCAGCACTTGGGACGGCCTGAACACTGAAGCTTTCTTT.

The chain couples TRBV14 to TRBJ1-2; D is uncertain. Trimming removed 3 bases from V and 1 base from J, with 15 bases in between. The CDR3 runs 16 residues. Germline loops: CDR1 SGHDN, CDR2 FVKESK. The CDR3 spells CASSHFQRPLNYGYTF. DNA for the CDR3: TGTGCCAGCAGCCACTTCCAGCGACCTCTTAACTATGGCTACACCTTC. The full variable domain, with the rest looked up from reference TRBV14 and TRBJ1-2, is EAGVTQFPSHSVIEKGQTVTLRCDPISGHDNLYWYRRVMGKEIKFLLHFVKESKQDESGMPNNRFLAERTGGTYSTLKVQPAELEDSGVYFCASSHFQRPLNYGYTFGSGTRLTVV.

This rearrangement joins TRBV7-3 to TRBJ2-2, with D maybe TRBD2 (7 bases). This CDR3 contains 16 residues. Trimming left V 4 bases short and J 4 bases short, with 16 bases between. Germline lookup yields CDR1 SGHTA and CDR2 FQGTGA. The CDR3 here is CASSSGGGAFTGELFF. CDR3 nucleotide sequence: TGTGCCAGCAGCTCCGGCGGGGGCGCGTTCACCGGGGAGCTGTTTTTT.

V is TRBV14 and J is TRBJ2-6; D is possibly TRBD1 (6 bases). V shed 5 bases and J shed 0 bases, with 14 bases lying between them. The CDR3 is 17 residues long. Germline V gene sequence: CDR1 SGHDN, CDR2 FVKESK. CDR3 nucleotides: TGTGCCAGCAGCTTACCACTCAGGGGCTCTGGGGCCAACGTCCTGACTTTC. This encodes CASSLPLRGSGANVLTF.

The chain couples TRBV27 to TRBJ1-1; tentative D call: TRBD1 (5 bases). This CDR3 region has 15 residues. Germline V gene data show CDR1 as MNHEY and CDR2 as SMNVEV (reference sequence). Trimming stripped 5 bases from V and 0 bases from J, with 13 bases between. CDR3 region: CASSPYATVNTEAFF. CDR3 coding DNA: TGTGCCAGCAGTCCGTACGCGACAGTGAACACTGAAGCTTTCTTT.

The gene calls are TRBV7-6 and TRBJ1-1; D uncertain. Trimming pared 4 bases from V and 3 bases from J, leaving 9 bases between. CDR3 length: 13 residues. CDR1 SGHVS and CDR2 FNYEAQ come from the germline V gene. The DNA for the CDR3 is TGTGCCAGCAGCTCGGAGGTGGACACTGAAGCTTTCTTT. Amino acids: CASSSEVDTEAFF.

This chain joins TRBV25-1 and TRBJ1-3; D is unresolved. Trimming removed 3 bases at V and 4 bases at J, with 10 bases between. Germline V CDR1 and CDR2: MGHDK, SYGVNS. There are 14 residues in the CDR3. CDR3 protein: CASSERRNGNTIYF. CDR3 nucleotide sequence: TGTGCCAGCAGTGAGCGCAGGAACGGAAACACCATATATTTT. Filled out from reference TRBV25-1 and TRBJ1-3, the complete variable domain reads EADIYQTPRYLVIGTGKKITLECSQTMGHDKMYWYQQDPGMELHLIHYSYGVNSTEKGDLSSESTVSRIRTEHFPLTLESARPSHTSQYLCASSERRNGNTIYFGEGSWLTVV.

The chain recombines TRBV19 with TRBJ2-3; 8 nucleotides align to TRBD2. Trimming cost V 5 bases and J 1 base; bases outside gene matches: 17. This CDR3 is 19 amino acids long. Per the germline V gene, CDR1 is LNHDA and CDR2 is SQIVND (reference sequence). CDR3: CASSPLRGRGARGTDTQYF. Here the CDR3 DNA reads TGTGCCAGTAGTCCACTACGGGGGCGGGGGGCCCGGGGCACAGATACGCAGTATTTT.

About this clone: Given a much more abundant clone one base away, this may be a read error. The chain joins TRBV30 to TRBJ1-1, with D unresolved. This CDR3 comprises 12 residues. Trimming removed 2 bases from V and 1 base from J, with 5 bases in between. CDR1 GTSNPN and CDR2 SVGIG come from the germline V gene (reference sequence). DNA of the CDR3: TGTGCCTGGAGTTACGGGAACACTGAAGCTTTCTTT. It translates to CAWSYGNTEAFF.

This sequence joins TRBV5-1 and TRBJ2-7; TRBD2 aligns across 8 bases. Trimming cost V 3 bases and J 4 bases; bases outside gene matches: 9. The CDR3 loop spans 15 amino acids. The germline CDR1 and CDR2 sequences are SGHRS and YFSETQ. The CDR3 sequence: CASSSGGERNYEQYF. The CDR3 region has the DNA TGCGCCAGCAGCTCCGGGGGGGAGCGGAATTACGAGCAGTACTTC. The entire variable domain, with the rest obtained from reference TRBV5-1 and TRBJ2-7, is as follows: KAGVTQTPRYLIKTRGQQVTLSCSPISGHRSVSWYQQTPGQGLQFLFEYFSETQRNKGNFPGRFSGRQFSNSRSEMNVSTLELGDSALYLCASSSGGERNYEQYFGPGTRLTVT.

The rearrangement joins TRBV29-1 to TRBJ2-7; 9 bases align to TRBD1. CDR3 length equals 12 residues. Trimming removed 6 bases from V and 5 bases from J; junction bases left unmatched: 5. Germline CDR1 SQVTM, CDR2 ANQGSEA. The chain's CDR3 is CSVGGQGNEQYF. The CDR3 DNA sequence: TGCAGCGTAGGCGGACAGGGGAACGAGCAGTACTTC.

This clone was detected only once. The gene calls are TRBV5-1 and TRBJ1-1, with 9 nucleotides matching TRBD1. Per germline, CDR1 SGHRS and CDR2 YFSETQ. V gave up 4 bases and J gave up 5 bases; unmatched junction bases: 6. There are 14 residues in the CDR3. The CDR3 region has the DNA TGCGCCAGCAGCCTACAGGGGGCGCGGACTGAAGCTTTCTTT. Protein product: CASSLQGARTEAFF.

This rearrangement joins TRBV2 to TRBJ2-3, with TRBD1 as a possible D gene (5 bases). The V and J ends lost 6 bases and 4 bases respectively, with 14 bases between them. This CDR3 is built from 14 residues. Germline lookup yields CDR1 SNHLY and CDR2 FYNNEI. The CDR3 is CASSLGKGPDTQYF. As DNA, the CDR3 is TGTGCCAGCAGCCTCGGTAAGGGGCCAGATACGCAGTATTTT.

The chain employs TRBV2 and TRBJ1-4; 7 nucleotides agree with TRBD1. Germline CDR1 is SNHLY and CDR2 is FYNNEI. The V segment lost 5 bases and the J segment 8 bases; nucleotides outside the gene matches: 8. This CDR3 has 14 residues. CDR3 sequence: CASSSPSTGEKLFF. The CDR3 DNA reads TGTGCCAGCAGTAGTCCCTCGACAGGGGAAAAACTGTTTTTT.

The V gene is TRBV6-5, the J gene TRBJ2-3; 9 bases line up with TRBD2. Germline values: CDR1 MNHEY, CDR2 SVGAGI. This CDR3 region has 15 residues. The ends lost 5 bases at V and 0 bases at J; junction bases unmatched: 3. The CDR3 loop is CASSRGGASTDTQYF. The DNA of the CDR3 is TGTGCCAGCAGTCGCGGGGGGGCTAGCACAGATACGCAGTATTTT.

The genes are TRBV13 and TRBJ2-3; D is unclear. Germline CDR1 PRHDT, CDR2 FYEKMQ (reference sequence). CDR3 length: 15 amino acids. Trimming removed 4 bases from V and 5 bases from J, with 16 bases in between. The CDR3 loop reads CASSSRLETRDTQYF. CDR3 DNA: TGTGCCAGCAGCTCACGACTTGAGACGAGAGATACGCAGTATTTT.

This sequence joins TRBV5-4 and TRBJ2-7, with D perhaps matching TRBD2 (5 bases). Trimming took off 0 bases at V and 2 bases at J, with 18 bases between the two ends. CDR3 length: 17 amino acids. CDR1 is SGHNT, CDR2 YYREEE, per germline (reference sequence). The CDR3 bases are TGTGCCAGCAGCTTGGGGGGAGCCCGATTGATGGCCTACGAGCAGTACTTC. Translation gives CASSLGGARLMAYEQYF.

The V call is TRBV6-6, the J call TRBJ1-1; D is perhaps TRBD1 (6 bases). The V end lost 3 bases, the J end lost 3 bases, and 17 bases lay between the germline ends. The CDR3 is 16 amino acids. Germline V gene lookup returns CDR1 MNHNY and CDR2 SVGAGI (reference sequence). The CDR3 region has the DNA TGTGCCAGCAGTTATCCCCTATACAGGGTCGACACTGAAGCTTTCTTT. Translated: CASSYPLYRVDTEAFF.